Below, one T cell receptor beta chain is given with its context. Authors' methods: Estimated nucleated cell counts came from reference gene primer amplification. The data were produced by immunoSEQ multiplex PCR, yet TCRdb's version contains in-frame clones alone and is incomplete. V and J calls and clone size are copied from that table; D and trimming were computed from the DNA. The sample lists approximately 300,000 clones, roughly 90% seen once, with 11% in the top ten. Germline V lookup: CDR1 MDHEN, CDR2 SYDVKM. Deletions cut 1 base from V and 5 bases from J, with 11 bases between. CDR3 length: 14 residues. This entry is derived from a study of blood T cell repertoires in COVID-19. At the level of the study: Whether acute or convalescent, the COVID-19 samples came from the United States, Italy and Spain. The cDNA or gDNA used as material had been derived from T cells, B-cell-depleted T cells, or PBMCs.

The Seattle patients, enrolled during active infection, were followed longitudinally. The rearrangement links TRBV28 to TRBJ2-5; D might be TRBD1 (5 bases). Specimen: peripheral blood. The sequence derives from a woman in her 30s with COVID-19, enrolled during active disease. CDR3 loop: CASSLLGLGETQYF. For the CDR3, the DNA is TGTGCCAGCAGTTTATTGGGGCTAGGTGAGACCCAGTACTTC. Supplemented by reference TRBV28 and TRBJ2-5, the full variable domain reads DVKVTQSSRYLVKRTGEKVFLECVQDMDHENMFWYRQDPGLGLRLIYFSYDVKMKEKGDIPEGYSVSREKKERFSLILESASTNQTSMYLCASSLLGLGETQYFGPGTRLLVL.